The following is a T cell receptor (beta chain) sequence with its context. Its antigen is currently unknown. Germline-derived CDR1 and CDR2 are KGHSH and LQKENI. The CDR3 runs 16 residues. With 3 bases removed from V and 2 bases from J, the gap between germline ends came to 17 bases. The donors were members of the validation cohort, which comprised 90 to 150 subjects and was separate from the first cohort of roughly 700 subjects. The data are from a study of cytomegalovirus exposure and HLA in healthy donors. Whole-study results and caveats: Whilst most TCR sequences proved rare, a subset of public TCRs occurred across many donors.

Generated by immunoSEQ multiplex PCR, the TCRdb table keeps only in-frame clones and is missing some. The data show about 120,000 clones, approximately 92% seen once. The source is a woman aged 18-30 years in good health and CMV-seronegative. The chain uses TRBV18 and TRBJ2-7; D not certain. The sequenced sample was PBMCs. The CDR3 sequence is CASSPLVSDMAYEQYV. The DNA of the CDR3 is TGTGCCAGCTCACCGCTCGTTTCCGACATGGCCTACGAGCAGTACGTC.